The sequence of this T cell receptor (beta chain) was determined in a study of Graves' ophthalmopathy and Graves' hyperthyroidism. This clonotype was seen a handful of times. Physicians reached a diagnosis by relying on clinical symptoms, serum thyroxine, TRAb, thyroid ultrasound and orbital computed tomography. Transcripts of RNA were the source for amplifying TCR beta CDR3 regions. The first-round RT-PCR employed HTBI primers together with the Qiagen OneStep RT-PCR kit. A multiplex PCR was then performed as the second round. Using its own MiXCR run on the multiplex PCR reads, TCRdb lists one record per CDR3 protein. The table includes roughly 380,000 distinct CDR3 sequences, over 15% detected once. The material sequenced was peripheral blood. This TCR derives from a woman aged 18-29 years with stable Graves' hyperthyroidism.

In DNA form, the CDR3 reads TGCAGCGTTGTGGGCCGACGGGGCTACACCTTC. Residues: CSVVGRRGYTF. This chain uses TRBV29-1 with TRBJ1-2; D is unresolved. V shed 4 bases and J shed 8 bases, with 11 bases lying between them. The germline V gene encodes CDR1 SQVTM and CDR2 ANQGSEA. The CDR3 has 11 residues.